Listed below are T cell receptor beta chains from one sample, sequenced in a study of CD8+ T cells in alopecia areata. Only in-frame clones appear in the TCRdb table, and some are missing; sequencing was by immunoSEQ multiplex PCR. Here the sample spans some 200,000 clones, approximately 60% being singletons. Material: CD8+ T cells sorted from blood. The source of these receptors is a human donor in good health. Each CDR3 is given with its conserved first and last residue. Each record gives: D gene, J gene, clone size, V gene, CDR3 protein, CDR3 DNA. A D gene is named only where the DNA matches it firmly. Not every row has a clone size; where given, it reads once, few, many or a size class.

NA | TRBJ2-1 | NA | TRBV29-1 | CSALGRSSYNEQFF | TGCAGCGCCCTAGGCAGGAGCTCCTACAATGAGCAGTTCTTC
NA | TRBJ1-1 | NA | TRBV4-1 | CASSQVVPGLALPAFF | TGCGCCAGCAGCCAAGTAGTTCCTGGCCTTGCCCTACCTGCTTTCTTT
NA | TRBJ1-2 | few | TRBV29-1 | CSVDPSTGSSYTF | TGCAGCGTTGATCCGTCTACAGGGAGTAGCTACACCTTC
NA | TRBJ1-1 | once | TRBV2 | CASRRDSEAFF | TGTGCCAGCAGGCGAGACAGTGAAGCTTTCTTT
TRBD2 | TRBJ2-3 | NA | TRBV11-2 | CASSPRGSGSTDTQYF | TGTGCCAGCAGCCCCCGTGGTAGCGGGAGCACAGATACGCAGTATTTT
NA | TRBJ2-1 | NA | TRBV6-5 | CASSSSPGLYNEQFF | TGTGCCAGCAGTTCCTCTCCGGGGCTCTACAATGAGCAGTTCTTC
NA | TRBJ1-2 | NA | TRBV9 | CASSVAVGFRGYTF | TGTGCCAGCAGCGTAGCTGTGGGCTTTCGTGGCTACACCTTC
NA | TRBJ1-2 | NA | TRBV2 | CASSDRGSGYTF | TGTGCCAGCAGTGACCGAGGAAGTGGCTACACCTTC
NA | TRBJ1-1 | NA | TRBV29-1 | CSLRLRASGANTEAFF | TGCAGCTTACGTCTGAGGGCGAGTGGGGCTAACACTGAAGCTTTCTTT
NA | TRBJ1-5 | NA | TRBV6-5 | CASNGRVYNQPQHF | TGTGCCAGCAATGGTCGGGTTTACAATCAGCCCCAGCATTTT
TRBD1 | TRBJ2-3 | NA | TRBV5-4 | CASSLSFRDRVSPTDTQYF | TGTGCCAGCAGCTTGTCGTTTCGGGACAGGGTGTCCCCGACAGATACGCAGTATTTT
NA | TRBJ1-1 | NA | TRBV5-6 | CASSLIGGRTEAFF | TGTGCCAGCAGCTTGATCGGGGGGCGAACTGAAGCTTTCTTT
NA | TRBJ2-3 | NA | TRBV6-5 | CASSYQGGVITDTQYF | TGTGCCAGCAGTTACCAGGGGGGAGTAATCACAGATACGCAGTATTTT
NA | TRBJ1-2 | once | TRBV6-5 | CASSFSTAPNGYGYTF | TGTGCCAGCAGTTTCTCCACGGCCCCGAACGGCTATGGCTACACCTTC
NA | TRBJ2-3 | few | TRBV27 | CASSRLTDTQYF | TGTGCCAGCAGTCGACTCACAGATACGCAGTATTTT
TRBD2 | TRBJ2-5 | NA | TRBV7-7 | CASSLRATSGGQETQYF | TGTGCCAGCAGCTTACGGGCGACTAGCGGGGGCCAAGAGACCCAGTACTTC
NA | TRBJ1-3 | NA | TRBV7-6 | CASSYGQPARTGNTIYF | TGTGCCAGCAGCTACGGACAGCCTGCCCGAACTGGAAACACCATATATTTT
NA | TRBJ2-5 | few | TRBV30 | CAWSDAPGTKETQYF | TGTGCCTGGAGCGATGCCCCCGGGACAAAAGAGACCCAGTACTTC
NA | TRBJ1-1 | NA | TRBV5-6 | CASSRDPSQSTEAFF | TGTGCCAGCAGCAGGGACCCCTCGCAAAGCACTGAAGCTTTCTTT
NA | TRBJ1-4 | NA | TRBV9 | CASSVAGGKLFF | TGTGCCAGCAGCGTAGCCGGGGGGAAACTGTTTTTT
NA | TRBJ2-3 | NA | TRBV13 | CASSETGADTQYF | TGTGCCAGCAGTGAAACTGGGGCAGATACGCAGTATTTT
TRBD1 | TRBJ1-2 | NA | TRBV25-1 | CASSDRRDSGYTF | TGTGCCAGCAGTGACCGACGGGACAGTGGCTACACCTTC
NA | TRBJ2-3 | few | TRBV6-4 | CASSERIMDTQYF | TGTGCCAGCAGTGAACGGATCATGGATACGCAGTATTTT
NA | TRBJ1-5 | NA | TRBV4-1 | CASSQGWGIDESNQPQHF | TGCGCCAGCAGCCAAGGTTGGGGGATTGACGAAAGCAATCAGCCCCAGCATTTT
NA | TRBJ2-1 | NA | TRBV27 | CASSLTVSYNEQFF | TGTGCCAGCAGTTTAACAGTCTCCTACAATGAGCAGTTCTTC
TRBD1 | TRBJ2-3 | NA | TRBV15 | CATSPGTGKDTQYF | TGTGCCACCAGCCCGGGGACAGGGAAAGATACGCAGTATTTT
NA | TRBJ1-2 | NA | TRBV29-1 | CSVAGEHGYTF | TGCAGCGTTGCCGGGGAGCATGGCTACACCTTC
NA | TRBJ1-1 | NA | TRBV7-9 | CASSHRVDTEAFF | TGTGCCAGCAGCCACAGGGTCGACACTGAAGCTTTCTTT
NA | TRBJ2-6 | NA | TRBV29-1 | CSVAGNSGANVLTF | TGCAGCGTCGCCGGGAACTCTGGGGCCAACGTCCTGACTTTC
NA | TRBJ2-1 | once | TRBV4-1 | CASTRGDNEQFF | TGCGCCAGTACCCGAGGGGACAATGAGCAGTTCTTC
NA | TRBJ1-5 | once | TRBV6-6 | CASSYIGGINQPQHF | TGTGCCAGCAGTTACATTGGGGGCATCAATCAGCCCCAGCATTTT
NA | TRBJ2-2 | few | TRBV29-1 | CSVEDTFGSANTGELFF | TGCAGCGTTGAAGACACGTTCGGGAGCGCGAACACCGGGGAGCTGTTTTTT
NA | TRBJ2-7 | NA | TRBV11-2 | CASSLVEEQYF | TGTGCCAGCAGCTTGGTTGAAGAGCAGTACTTC
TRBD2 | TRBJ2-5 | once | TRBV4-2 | CASSQAGGGETQYF | TGTGCCAGCAGCCAAGCGGGGGGGGGAGAGACCCAGTACTTC
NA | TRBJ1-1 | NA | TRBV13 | CASSPLFGAGSTEAFF | TGTGCCAGCAGCCCCCTCTTTGGGGCAGGGTCGACTGAAGCTTTCTTT
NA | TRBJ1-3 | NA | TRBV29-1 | CSALPRESGNTIYF | TGCAGCGCCCTCCCTCGGGAGTCGGGAAACACCATATATTTT
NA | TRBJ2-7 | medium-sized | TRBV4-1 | CASSQEEGSSYEQYF | TGCGCCAGCAGCCAAGAGGAGGGGAGCTCCTACGAGCAGTACTTC
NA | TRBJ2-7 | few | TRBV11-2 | CASSFDVRGSNYEQYF | TGTGCCAGCAGCTTCGACGTTCGGGGATCTAACTACGAGCAGTACTTC